This T cell receptor beta chain was sequenced in a study of CD8+CD57+ T cells in acquired aplastic anemia. Patients picked for sequencing had shown CD8+CD57+ cell expansion detected by flow cytometry. For CDR3 and TCR beta VDJ profiling, genomic DNA was the template used. Via MiXCR, TCRdb re-called the reads, giving one row per CDR3 protein. The table has over 150,000 distinct CDR3 sequences, roughly 60% seen once; the top ten hold under 45%. This CDR3 comprises 15 residues. Trimming pared 1 base from V and 4 bases from J, leaving 11 bases between. Per the germline V gene, CDR1 is SEHNR and CDR2 is FQNEAQ (reference sequence).

This receptor was taken from a human donor with aplastic anemia. The rearrangement uses TRBV7-9 and TRBJ2-1, with D hard to call. Source material: sorted CD4+, CD8+, or CD8+CD57+ T cells (not recorded which) from PBMCs. The CDR3 loop is CASSLGISGYNEQFF. Here the CDR3 DNA reads TGTGCCAGCAGCTTAGGGATTTCCGGATACAATGAGCAGTTCTTC. The full variable domain, completed using reference TRBV7-9 and TRBJ2-1, is DTGVSQNPRHKITKRGQNVTFRCDPISEHNRLYWYRQTLGQGPEFLTYFQNEAQLEKSRLLSDRFSAERPKGSFSTLEIQRTEQGDSAMYLCASSLGISGYNEQFFGPGTRLTVL.